This T cell receptor beta chain is from a study of cytomegalovirus exposure and HLA in healthy donors. Researchers ran the PCR with 60 Vbeta and 13 Jbeta primers. Measured with immunoSEQ multiplex PCR; TCRdb has only the in-frame clones, and not every one. The sample lists 96,000 or so clones, around 74% occurring once. Germline V lookup: CDR1 MNHEY, CDR2 SVGAGI. V lost 6 bases and J lost 7, with 18 bases in between. CDR3 length: 14 residues. This clone has more than one count but fewer than ten. Sequenced input: PBMCs. V gene TRBV6-5 combines with J gene TRBJ1-2; D is perhaps TRBD1 (6 bases). This clonotype was obtained from a woman in her seventies in good health and CMV-seropositive. The CDR3 loop is CASRPGRGPSGYTF. CDR3 nucleotides: TGTGCCAGCAGACCCGGGCGGGGGCCTAGTGGCTACACCTTC.